This T cell receptor (beta chain) was obtained from a study of T-cell reconstitution after alpha-beta-depleted transplantation in children. General study points: T-cell counts and diversity at one year following transplant were attributed mainly to newly produced T cells. Surviving recipient T cells and thymic progenitors produced the high day-60 TCRbeta diversity seen in some patients. Reportedly, alpha-beta T cells present about two months post-transplant originated from several hundred expanded clones of graft origin.

CDR3 length: 16 amino acids. Unmatched junction bases numbered 7, after V lost 5 bases and J lost 0 bases. Germline V gene sequence: CDR1 SGHVS, CDR2 FQNEAQ. Notes on this clonotype: Its antigen is not known.

Unique molecular identifiers were built into the TCRbeta library. TCRdb itself ran the PCR reads through MiXCR, one entry per CDR3 protein. Here the sample spans around 670,000 distinct CDR3 sequences, approximately 14% being singletons. The rearrangement links TRBV7-8 to TRBJ2-4; 7 positions match TRBD1. The sequence derives from a girl aged 2-15 years with congenital amegakaryocytic thrombocytopenia, due to receive a stem cell transplant. Here the sequenced sample was PBMCs, taken before TCRalphabeta/CD19-depleted stem cell transplant. The CDR3 here is CASSLGQDIAKNIQYF. The CDR3 bases are TGTGCCAGCAGCCTAGGACAGGATATAGCCAAAAACATTCAGTACTTC.